This record concerns one T cell receptor (beta chain) sequence. Only in-frame clones appear in the TCRdb table, and some are missing; sequencing was by immunoSEQ multiplex PCR. The sample has around 160,000 clones; about nine tenths are singletons. The data derive from a study of T cell responses to AZD1222 COVID-19 vaccine. This TCR was recovered from an adult in good health. The sequences come from peripheral blood, collected on day 0 of MenACWY control vaccination.

The CDR3 region has the DNA TGCGCCAGCAGCTCCAGGGTGGCGAGCACTGAAGCTTTCTTT. Its protein product is CASSSRVASTEAFF. The V gene is TRBV5-1, the J gene TRBJ1-1; weak D call: TRBD1 (5 bases). Trimming took 3 bases from V and 4 from J, leaving 13 bases between them. The length of the CDR3 is 14 residues. Germline CDR1 and CDR2: SGHRS and YFSETQ.